The 13 T cell receptor beta chains listed next were all sequenced from one sample in a study of cytomegalovirus exposure and HLA in healthy donors. Profiled with immunoSEQ multiplex PCR; TCRdb holds only in-frame clones, not every one. This table holds over 120,000 clones, roughly 87% found once. Sequencing was performed on PBMCs. Receptor source: a woman aged 18-29 years in good health and CMV-seropositive.

The chain recombines TRBV19 with TRBJ1-6, with no clear D. This CDR3 has 13 residues. V was pared by 4 bases and J by 5 bases, with 6 bases between. Per the germline V gene, CDR1 is LNHDA and CDR2 is SQIVND (reference sequence). CDR3 nucleotide sequence: TGTGCCAGTAGTAATCAGAATAATTCACCCCTCCACTTT. This encodes CASSNQNNSPLHF.

This chain links TRBV4-1 with TRBJ1-1; the D is unclear. Germline V gene data show CDR1 as MGHRA and CDR2 as YSYEKL. The CDR3 has 14 residues. V was shortened by 4 bases and J by 3 bases, with 12 bases between the two germline ends. The DNA of the CDR3 is TGCGCCAGCAGCCGGCGCGAGGACTACACTGAAGCTTTCTTT. It specifies CASSRREDYTEAFF.

The J gene is TRBJ2-2, the V gene TRBV5-1, with 9 nucleotides matching TRBD2. V lost 2 bases and J lost 4; bases outside the gene matches: 3. Germline V gives CDR1 SGHRS, CDR2 YFSETQ. The CDR3 runs to 15 residues. CDR3 in DNA: TGCGCCAGCAGCTTAGCGGGGGGAAGCACCGGGGAGCTGTTTTTT. Translation gives CASSLAGGSTGELFF.

CDR3 DNA: TGTGCCAGCAGCTTAGCGACAGGGCATAACACTGAAGCTTTCTTT. Amino acid sequence: CASSLATGHNTEAFF. The rearrangement links TRBV7-2 to TRBJ1-1; 7 bases agree with TRBD1. Germline V gene lookup returns CDR1 SGHTA and CDR2 FQGNSA. The J segment lost 2 bases and the V segment lost 0 bases, leaving 3 bases of the junction unmatched. The CDR3 spans 15 residues.

The chain joins TRBV2 to TRBJ1-5, with 7 bases aligning to TRBD1. Germline V gene sequence: CDR1 SNHLY, CDR2 FYNNEI. V dropped 3 bases and J dropped 0; count of bases not matched to a gene: 2. The CDR3 is made up of 15 amino acids. CDR3 sequence: CASSDRGVSNQPQHF. The CDR3 bases are TGTGCCAGCAGTGACAGGGGGGTTAGCAATCAGCCCCAGCATTTT.

The chain carries TRBV6-6 and TRBJ1-5, with 9 bases lining up with TRBD1. The CDR3 spans 16 residues. Looked up from germline, CDR1 is MNHNY and CDR2 is SVGAGI (reference sequence). The V and J ends lost 6 bases and 11 bases, in that order; junction bases with no gene match: 17. The CDR3 loop reads CASRSHRDRDVRAQHF. In DNA, the CDR3 is TGTGCCAGCAGGTCCCACCGGGACAGGGACGTCAGGGCCCAGCATTTT.

The chain joins TRBV6-1 to TRBJ1-2, with D hard to call. The V end lost 2 bases, the J end lost 4 bases, and 14 bases lay between the germline ends. The CDR3 has 15 residues. The germline V gene has CDR1 MNHNS and CDR2 SASEGT. Here the CDR3 DNA reads TGTGCCAGCAGTGAATCGCCAGGCGTCATCTATGGCTACACCTTC. Protein: CASSESPGVIYGYTF.

The V gene is TRBV4-2, the J gene TRBJ2-3; 8 bases map to TRBD2. Germline CDR1 is LGHNA and CDR2 is YNFKEQ. V was clipped by 3 bases and J by 6 bases; unmatched bases: 5. The CDR3 runs to 14 residues. In DNA, the CDR3 is TGTGCCAGCAGCCAGATCCGGGAGGGGGATACGCAGTATTTT. It translates to CASSQIREGDTQYF.

The chain is built from TRBV6-6 and TRBJ1-1; 7 positions agree with TRBD1. V lost 0 bases to trimming and J lost 3 bases; unmatched junction nucleotides: 7. The length of the CDR3 is 16 residues. Germline V CDR1 and CDR2: MNHNY, SVGAGI (reference sequence). The chain's CDR3 is CASSYSNRGRDTEAFF. The CDR3 bases are TGTGCCAGCAGTTACTCCAACAGGGGAAGGGACACTGAAGCTTTCTTT.

J is TRBJ1-3 and V is TRBV30; maybe TRBD1 (6 bases). The V and J ends lost 5 bases and 1 base respectively, with 12 bases between them. CDR1 is GTSNPN, CDR2 SVGIG, per germline (reference sequence). CDR3 length equals 14 residues. This chain's CDR3 is CAWVNRDSGNTIYF. CDR3 coding DNA: TGTGCCTGGGTTAACAGGGATTCTGGAAACACCATATATTTT.

CDR3 protein: CASSFQQGRETQYF. The CDR3 DNA sequence: TGCGCCAGCAGCTTCCAGCAGGGTAGGGAGACCCAGTACTTC. This chain links TRBV5-1 with TRBJ2-5; D possibly corresponds to TRBD1 (5 bases). The V and J ends lost 2 bases and 5 bases respectively, with 13 bases between them. Germline V gene lookup returns CDR1 SGHRS and CDR2 YFSETQ. This CDR3 comprises 14 residues.

CDR3 sequence reads: CASSSLTSGAPYEQYF. CDR3 bases: TGTGCCAGCAGTTCTCTGACTAGCGGGGCCCCCTACGAGCAGTACTTC. The genes are TRBV27 and TRBJ2-7; TRBD2 agrees at 11 bases. The germline V gene has CDR1 MNHEY and CDR2 SMNVEV (reference sequence). J was trimmed by 2 bases and V by 4 bases; bases with no gene match: 7. This CDR3 spans 16 amino acids.

This chain uses TRBV6-5 with TRBJ2-3; 10 bases agree with TRBD2. V shed 0 bases and J 7 bases; nucleotides not matched to a gene: 4. Germline values: CDR1 MNHEY, CDR2 SVGAGI. This CDR3 spans 15 amino acids. The CDR3 nucleotides are TGTGCCAGCAGTTACTCCGAGCGGGGGGGCCATACGCAGTATTTT. The encoded protein is CASSYSERGGHTQYF.